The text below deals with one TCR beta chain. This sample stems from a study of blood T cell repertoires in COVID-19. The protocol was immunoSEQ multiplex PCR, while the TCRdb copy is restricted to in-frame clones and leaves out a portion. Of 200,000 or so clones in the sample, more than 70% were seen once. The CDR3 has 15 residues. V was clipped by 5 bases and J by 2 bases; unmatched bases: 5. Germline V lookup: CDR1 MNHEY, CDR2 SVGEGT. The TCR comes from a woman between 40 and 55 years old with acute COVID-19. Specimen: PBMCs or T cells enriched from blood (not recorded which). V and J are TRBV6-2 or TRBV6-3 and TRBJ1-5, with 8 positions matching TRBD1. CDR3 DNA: TGTGCCAGCAGTATCCAGGGGGCGGGCAATCAGCCCCAGCATTTT. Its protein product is CASSIQGAGNQPQHF.